A selection of T cell receptor beta chains follows, all from one sample in a study of CD8 T cells in Susac syndrome. TCRdb redid the calling of the immunoSEQ multiplex PCR reads with MiXCR, one entry per CDR3 protein. This sample has roughly 120,000 distinct CDR3 sequences; about 95% occur once, and the top ten carry roughly 0.091%. Source material: CD4+ T cells from PBMCs. Receptors originate from a human donor in good health. CDR3s include the opening cysteine and the closing phenylalanine or tryptophan. The D gene is left open where the match is weak. Not all rows give a size; the values are once, few, many and, for expanded clones, a class.

v_gene: TRBV6-5; d_gene: .; j_gene: TRBJ1-3; abundance: .; CDR3nt: TGTGCCAGCTACCGAGGGCCTGGAAACACCATATATTTT; CDR3aa: CASYRGPGNTIYF
v_gene: TRBV5-4; d_gene: TRBD2; j_gene: TRBJ2-3; abundance: .; CDR3nt: TGTGCCAGCAGCTTGGGAGCGGGAGGACCTAGCACAGATACGCAGTATTTT; CDR3aa: CASSLGAGGPSTDTQYF
v_gene: TRBV30; d_gene: .; j_gene: TRBJ1-1; abundance: .; CDR3nt: TGTGCCTGGAGTGTAAGTCCAGCTTTCTTT; CDR3aa: CAWSVSPAFF
v_gene: TRBV2; d_gene: TRBD2; j_gene: TRBJ2-1; abundance: .; CDR3nt: TGTGCCAGCAGGTTAGCGGGGGCGGAGCAGTTCTTC; CDR3aa: CASRLAGAEQFF
v_gene: TRBV12-3/TRBV12-4; d_gene: .; j_gene: TRBJ2-3; abundance: .; CDR3nt: TGTGCCAGCAGTCCCACCCTGGGGACCGGGACCGACAGGACCACAGATACGCAGTATTTT; CDR3aa: CASSPTLGTGTDRTTDTQYF
v_gene: TRBV10-3; d_gene: TRBD2; j_gene: TRBJ2-3; abundance: few; CDR3nt: TGTGCCATCAGTGCTAGCGGGAGCACAGATACGCAGTATTTT; CDR3aa: CAISASGSTDTQYF
v_gene: TRBV6-1; d_gene: .; j_gene: TRBJ2-7; abundance: few; CDR3nt: TGTGCCAGCACTGAGGGGGGGTACGAGCAGTACTTC; CDR3aa: CASTEGGYEQYF
v_gene: TRBV6-5; d_gene: .; j_gene: TRBJ1-5; abundance: .; CDR3nt: TGTGCCAGCACCCCCCGGGGGGGAGCTAGTCAGCCCCAGCATTTT; CDR3aa: CASTPRGGASQPQHF
v_gene: TRBV7-9; d_gene: .; j_gene: TRBJ1-1; abundance: .; CDR3nt: TGTGCCAGCAGCTCCAATAATGCCGCGGACAGTCCCGAAGCTTTCTTT; CDR3aa: CASSSNNAADSPEAFF
v_gene: TRBV20-1; d_gene: TRBD1; j_gene: TRBJ1-1; abundance: .; CDR3nt: TGCAGTGCTAGAGATCGGGGACAGGGGGATACTGAAGCTTTCTTT; CDR3aa: CSARDRGQGDTEAFF
v_gene: TRBV4-2; d_gene: TRBD2; j_gene: TRBJ2-1; abundance: .; CDR3nt: TGTGCCAGCAGACTCGGGGTCGGGACTAGCGGGAGTAATGAGCAGTTCTTC; CDR3aa: CASRLGVGTSGSNEQFF
v_gene: TRBV2; d_gene: .; j_gene: TRBJ2-5; abundance: once; CDR3nt: TGTGCCAGCAGTGGTCGCAGGGGCGCGTGGGAGACCCAGTACTTC; CDR3aa: CASSGRRGAWETQYF
v_gene: TRBV7-2; d_gene: TRBD1; j_gene: TRBJ1-2; abundance: .; CDR3nt: TGTGCCAGCAGCGCAATGGGACAGGGCTACGATGGCTACACCTTC; CDR3aa: CASSAMGQGYDGYTF
v_gene: TRBV4-1; d_gene: .; j_gene: TRBJ2-3; abundance: .; CDR3nt: TGCGCCAGCAGCCAAGGGAAGTCAGATACGCAGTATTTT; CDR3aa: CASSQGKSDTQYF
v_gene: TRBV12-5; d_gene: TRBD1; j_gene: TRBJ1-1; abundance: .; CDR3nt: TGTGCTAGTGGCTACGGGACAGGGAGGGGGGACACTGAAGCTTTCTTT; CDR3aa: CASGYGTGRGDTEAFF